Listed here is a single T cell receptor beta chain. Its antigen remains unknown. V gave up 6 bases and J gave up 0 bases, with 12 bases separating them. The germline gives CDR1 MNHNS, CDR2 SASEGT. There are 16 residues in the CDR3. The data are from a study of T-cell memory formation after mild COVID-19. The overall study: Largely, the TCR clusters proved donor specific.

TCRdb re-called the 5' RACE reads with MiXCR, one entry per CDR3 protein. Seen here are about 600,000 distinct CDR3 sequences, roughly 21% observed once, and the top ten hold roughly 9.1%. The study's findings and limits: Day 15 to 85 contracting clones showed balanced CD4/CD8; later expanders leaned CD4+. The study found contracting CD4+ clones mainly in CM and EM and contracting CD8+ clones in EMRA. Pre-infection memory contained some responding clones, which suggested that cross-reactive memory had joined.

Sequenced: PBMCs or a T cell subset sorted from them (not recorded which). This receptor was identified in an adult woman who had mild COVID-19 (a few samples of this study predate the infection). Cell type and time point are not known. The V call is TRBV6-1, the J call TRBJ2-6; the D is unclear. The CDR3 DNA follows: TGTGCCAGCAGGGACCTCCCTATCTCTGGGGCCAACGTCCTGACTTTC. Its translation is CASRDLPISGANVLTF.